These 20 T cell receptor beta chains originate from one sample sequenced in a study of identical twins (dated by TCRdb to the mid-2010s). Preparation of the library involved 5' RACE. TCRdb records Illumina HiSeq 2000 as the sequencer. Using fastp at Q25 and MiXCR, TCRdb reprocessed the public reads and kept productive beta chains. Entries that share a CDR3 protein sequence are merged under the most common genes and DNA. For this sample there are nearly 200,000 distinct CDR3 sequences; more than 15% appear just once. Clones ranked in the top ten supply roughly two fifths of the sample. A further study also used this sample, focusing on T cells expressing NK-cell markers.

The sample taken for sequencing was CD8+ T cells sorted from blood. These receptors all stem from a woman aged 18-30 years in good health.

This clonotype has a handful of counts. The chain employs TRBV7-8 and TRBJ1-1; 7 bases align to TRBD1. CDR3 length equals 16 residues. Germline trimming cut 4 bases from V and 4 bases from J; bases unmatched to any gene: 12. CDR1 SGHVS and CDR2 FQNEAQ come from the germline V gene. The CDR3 is CASSSSSTGISTEAFF. The CDR3 DNA reads as TGTGCCAGCAGCTCATCCTCGACAGGGATTAGCACTGAAGCTTTCTTT.

The rearrangement joins TRBV4-3 to TRBJ2-1; unclear D gene. Germline V lookup: CDR1 LGHNA, CDR2 YSLEER. The V and J ends lost 0 bases and 2 bases respectively, with 8 bases between them. The CDR3 has 15 amino acids. The CDR3 DNA reads TGCGCCAGCAGCCAAGAACAGACCCCCTACAATGAGCAGTTCTTC. Translation: CASSQEQTPYNEQFF.

This clonotype occurred a few times. As DNA, the CDR3 is TGTGCCAGCTCGGCGGCAGCGGGGATCTCCTACGAGCAGTACTTC. It specifies CASSAAAGISYEQYF. The chain employs TRBV6-1 and TRBJ2-7; 7 bases map to TRBD2. The V gene end was trimmed by 8 bases and the J gene end by 0 bases; junction bases not matched to a gene: 10. The CDR3 length is 15 residues. Per germline, CDR1 MNHNS and CDR2 SASEGT.

This clonotype was observed a handful of times. The V gene is TRBV6-6, the J gene TRBJ1-2; D is ambiguous. Germline V gene lookup returns CDR1 MNHNY and CDR2 SVGAGI (reference sequence). This CDR3 is built from 13 residues. V lost 2 bases and J 6 bases, leaving 10 bases between the germline ends. CDR3 sequence: CASSYEATHGYTF. The CDR3 region has the DNA TGTGCCAGCAGTTACGAAGCAACCCATGGCTACACCTTC.

This chain connects TRBV7-9 to TRBJ1-3; D possibly corresponds to TRBD1 (6 bases). Germline V gene lookup returns CDR1 SEHNR and CDR2 FQNEAQ (reference sequence). The CDR3 sequence is 16 residues long. The V gene lost 4 bases and the J gene lost 2 bases, with 15 bases spanning the gap. CDR3 in amino acids: CASSSPMGATGNTIYF. As DNA, the CDR3 is TGTGCCAGCAGCTCCCCCATGGGGGCGACTGGAAACACCATATATTTT.

V is TRBV10-1 and J is TRBJ1-1; D is unclear. Per the germline V gene, CDR1 is WNHNN and CDR2 is SYGVQD (reference sequence). This CDR3 has 15 residues. The V and J ends lost 4 bases and 7 bases respectively, with 19 bases between them. CDR3 sequence reads: CASSGRVRAFGEAFF. The DNA for the CDR3 is TGCGCCAGCAGTGGGAGGGTTAGGGCCTTTGGTGAAGCTTTCTTT.

V gene TRBV24-1 combines with J gene TRBJ2-1; 11 positions agree with TRBD2. Germline V gene data show CDR1 as KGHDR and CDR2 as SFDVKD. CDR3 size: 20 residues. Losses at the gene ends were 5 bases for V and 0 bases for J; bases not matched to a gene: 14. The CDR3 nucleotides read TGTGCCACCAGTGCCGGGACTAGCGGACCCCGCGACCGCTCCTACAATGAGCAGTTCTTC. Its protein is CATSAGTSGPRDRSYNEQFF.

This clonotype came up a few times. V gene TRBV11-2 combines with J gene TRBJ2-1; D is possibly TRBD1 (5 bases). This CDR3 has 18 residues. The V end lost 2 bases, the J end lost 2 bases, and 19 bases lay between the germline ends. Germline CDR1 SGHAT, CDR2 FQNNGV. CDR3 in DNA: TGTGCCAGCAGCTTATCCGGCATGGGGCGAAGGGCCTACAATGAGCAGTTCTTC. Its protein is CASSLSGMGRRAYNEQFF.

This clonotype was recorded a few times. The chain combines TRBV7-3 with TRBJ2-2, with D unresolved. Per germline, CDR1 SGHTA and CDR2 FQGTGA. V dropped 2 bases and J dropped 6 bases, with 13 bases sitting between them. The CDR3 has 15 residues. The CDR3 region is CASSLLGSVAGELFF. The CDR3 DNA sequence: TGTGCCAGCAGCTTACTTGGGTCAGTCGCCGGGGAGCTGTTTTTT.

The CDR3 is CASSLGGKGEQYF. Written as DNA, the CDR3 is TGTGCCAGCAGCTTGGGTGGTAAGGGCGAGCAGTACTTC. This chain links TRBV5-6 with TRBJ2-7; D is unresolved. In germline, CDR1 is SGHDT, CDR2 YYEEEE. CDR3 length: 13 residues. Trimming stripped 0 bases from V and 6 bases from J, with 10 bases between. The full variable domain, rest sourced from reference TRBV5-6 and TRBJ2-7, is DAGVTQSPTHLIKTRGQQVTLRCSPKSGHDTVSWYQQALGQGPQFIFQYYEEEERQRGNFPDRFSGHQFPNYSSELNVNALLLGDSALYLCASSLGGKGEQYFGPGTRLTVT.

The chain is built from TRBV29-1 and TRBJ2-7; D not certain. This CDR3 is built from 13 residues. Germline CDR1 SQVTM, CDR2 ANQGSEA. V was cut by 3 bases and J by 1 base, with 10 bases left in between. Written as DNA, the CDR3 is TGCAGCGTTGATCGGGTAGGATCCTACGAGCAGTACTTC. Its protein is CSVDRVGSYEQYF.

This clonotype was seen a handful of times. This sequence joins TRBV5-1 and TRBJ1-5; TRBD1 is a possible D gene (5 bases). The ends were cut back, 1 base at V and 6 bases at J, with 14 bases in the middle. CDR1 and CDR2 from the germline V gene are SGHRS and YFSETQ. The CDR3 loop spans 15 amino acids. The CDR3 DNA is TGCGCCAGCAGCTTGTTTGCAGGGATGGGTCAGCCCCAGCATTTT. It translates to CASSLFAGMGQPQHF.

This clonotype was recorded many times. The rearrangement links TRBV29-1 to TRBJ2-7; 8 bases match TRBD1. V lost 8 bases to trimming and J lost 2 bases; unmatched junction nucleotides: 8. From germline, CDR1 is SQVTM and CDR2 ANQGSEA. There are 13 residues in the CDR3. This chain's CDR3 is CSFIRGPTYEQYF. In DNA form, the CDR3 reads TGCAGCTTCATCAGGGGGCCGACCTACGAGCAGTACTTC.

This clonotype was seen more than once but under ten times. The chain employs TRBV2 and TRBJ2-6, with D tentatively TRBD2 (5 bases). Germline CDR1 reads SNHLY; CDR2 reads FYNNEI. The CDR3 loop spans 15 amino acids. V was shortened by 9 bases and J by 2 bases, with 14 bases between the two germline ends. In DNA, the CDR3 is TGTGCCAGACGGGGTCCGGAGACTGGGGCCAACGTCCTGACTTTC. Protein product: CARRGPETGANVLTF. Full variable domain (remainder filled in from reference TRBV2 and TRBJ2-6): EPEVTQTPSHQVTQMGQEVILRCVPISNHLYFYWYRQILGQKVEFLVSFYNNEISEKSEIFDDQFSVERPDGSNFTLKIRSTKLEDSAMYFCARRGPETGANVLTFGAGSRLTVL.

This clonotype was observed a handful of times. V gene TRBV2 combines with J gene TRBJ2-5; 7 bases fit TRBD2. In germline, CDR1 is SNHLY, CDR2 FYNNEI. The CDR3 length is 16 residues. The ends lost 7 bases at V and 10 bases at J; junction bases unmatched: 21. The chain's CDR3 is CASIGGIRGGSLYQYF. For the CDR3, the DNA is TGTGCCAGCATCGGCGGAATTCGGGGAGGGTCCCTTTACCAGTACTTC.

This clonotype was seen only a few times. The chain carries TRBV12-3 or TRBV12-4 and TRBJ1-5, with D possibly being TRBD1 (6 bases). The CDR3 consists of 14 residues. V was pared by 1 base and J by 11 bases, with 15 bases between. CDR3 DNA: TGTGCCAGCAGTTTAGGAGGGACATTTCATGCCCAGCATTTT. Amino acid sequence: CASSLGGTFHAQHF.

The rearrangement links TRBV20-1 to TRBJ2-1; 7 nucleotides align to TRBD2. The CDR3 sequence is 15 residues long. Germline loops: CDR1 DFQATT, CDR2 SNEGSKA (reference sequence). The trim removed 6 bases at V and 0 bases at J, leaving 8 bases unmatched. The CDR3 DNA reads as TGCAGTGCGCCGACTAGCCGGAGCTCCTACAATGAGCAGTTCTTC. Residues: CSAPTSRSSYNEQFF.

The table lists this clonotype with a few counts. The J gene is TRBJ2-5, the V gene TRBV5-5, with D hard to call. This CDR3 contains 12 residues. CDR1 and CDR2 from the germline V gene are SGHKS and YYEKEE (reference sequence). V was shortened by 1 base and J by 5 bases, with 6 bases between the two germline ends. The CDR3 is CASSLLVETQYF. Here the CDR3 DNA reads TGTGCCAGCAGCTTGCTCGTGGAGACCCAGTACTTC.

This chain connects TRBV12-3 or TRBV12-4 to TRBJ1-4, with D unresolved. The CDR3 runs to 13 residues. The ends were cut back, 8 bases at V and 7 bases at J, with 14 bases in the middle. The CDR3 spells CASGVVIGEKLFF. CDR3 nucleotide sequence: TGTGCCAGCGGCGTAGTAATAGGTGAAAAACTGTTTTTT.

This clonotype was counted a few times. This sequence joins TRBV25-1 and TRBJ2-2, with 11 bases lining up with TRBD1. This CDR3 is 18 amino acids long. Looked up from germline, CDR1 is MGHDK and CDR2 is SYGVNS. V shed 6 bases and J 3 bases; nucleotides not matched to a gene: 12. CDR3 protein: CASRGTGGSGAYTGELFF. CDR3 DNA: TGTGCCAGCAGGGGGACAGGGGGATCGGGCGCGTACACCGGGGAGCTGTTTTTT.